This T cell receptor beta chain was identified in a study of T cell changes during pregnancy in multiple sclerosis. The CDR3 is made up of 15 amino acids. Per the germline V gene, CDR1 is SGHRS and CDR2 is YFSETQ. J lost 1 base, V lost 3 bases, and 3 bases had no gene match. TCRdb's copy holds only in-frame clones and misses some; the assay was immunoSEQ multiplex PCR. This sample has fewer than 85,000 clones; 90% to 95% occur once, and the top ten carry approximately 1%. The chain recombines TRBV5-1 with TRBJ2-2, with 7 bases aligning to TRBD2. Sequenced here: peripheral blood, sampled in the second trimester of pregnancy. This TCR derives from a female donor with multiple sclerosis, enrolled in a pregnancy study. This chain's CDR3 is CASSWSGKNTGELFF. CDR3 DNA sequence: TGCGCCAGCAGCTGGAGCGGGAAGAACACCGGGGAGCTGTTTTTT.